Given below is one T cell receptor (beta chain) in context. This sample was included in a study of blood T cell repertoires in COVID-19. Whole-study context: The analysed material was cDNA or gDNA that came from T cells, B-cell-depleted T cells, or PBMCs.

The junction had 11 bases not matched to a gene; V was cut back by 6 bases and J by 8 bases. CDR3 length: 16 residues. Germline V CDR1 and CDR2: SGHTA, FQGNSA. Repertoires were generated with immunoSEQ multiplex PCR, while TCRdb's copy carries only in-frame clones and drops some. The sample lists around 330,000 clones, roughly 90% occurring once. The source of this sequence is a middle-aged woman who had recovered from COVID-19. The chain couples TRBV7-2 to TRBJ2-1, with 12 positions matching TRBD1. The source material was PBMCs or T cells enriched from blood (not recorded which). CDR3 protein: CASRFNPGQGAHEQFF. The CDR3 DNA sequence: TGTGCCAGCAGATTTAACCCGGGACAGGGGGCGCATGAGCAGTTCTTC. Full variable domain (rest looked up from reference TRBV7-2 and TRBJ2-1): GAGVSQSPSNKVTEKGKDVELRCDPISGHTALYWYRQSLGQGLEFLIYFQGNSAPDKSGLPSDRFSAERTGGSVSTLTIQRTQQEDSAVYLCASRFNPGQGAHEQFFGPGTRLTVL.